The rows below give T cell receptor beta chains drawn from one sample of a study of metastatic and nonmetastatic thyroid tumors. From the PCR reads, TCRdb re-called clones with MiXCR. The table lists about 93,000 clones, approximately 11% of them singletons, with about 10% in the top ten. The sample consisted of blood. These receptor sequences come from a female donor with papillary thyroid cancer or a benign thyroid nodule (not recorded which). Some clones in this sample may be carry-over from other donors' samples. CDR3s include the opening cysteine and the closing phenylalanine or tryptophan. A D gene is named only where the DNA matches it firmly. Some rows have no size entry. The others give once, few or many, or a class for an expanded clone.

d_gene | j_gene | v_gene | abundance | CDR3nt | CDR3aa
TRBD2 | TRBJ2-7 | TRBV7-2 | many | TGTGCCAGCAGCTTAGCTAGCGGGATGCCGTCTGTCTACGAGCAGTACTTC | CASSLASGMPSVYEQYF
. | TRBJ2-2 | TRBV3-1 | many | TGTGCCAGCAGCCAAGGAGGTAGCGGGGAGCTGTTTTTT | CASSQGGSGELFF
TRBD2 | TRBJ2-7 | TRBV6-1 | many | TGTGCCAGCAGTTTAGCGGGGCCCCGCTACGAGCAGTACTTC | CASSLAGPRYEQYF
. | TRBJ1-5 | TRBV19 | many | TGTGCCAGTAGTACACAAAACCTTGGCAATCAGCCCCAGCATTTT | CASSTQNLGNQPQHF
. | TRBJ1-3 | TRBV6-2/TRBV6-3 | many | TGTGCCAGCAGTTACTCGGCGGGGGACGGACGCCAGCCGGCGGCCGGAAACACCATATATTTT | CASSYSAGDGRQPAAGNTIYF
. | TRBJ1-5 | TRBV18 | many | TGTGCCAGCTCATCCCTAGCGCAGGCAGGGTATAGCAATCAGCCCCAGCATTTT | CASSSLAQAGYSNQPQHF
TRBD2 | TRBJ2-3 | TRBV6-2/TRBV6-3 | many | TGTGCCAGCAGTTACGGGACTAGCGCTCCAGATACGCAGTATTTT | CASSYGTSAPDTQYF
. | TRBJ2-6 | TRBV7-9 | many | TGTGCCAGCAGCTATCCGCGGGCCAACGTCCTGACTTTC | CASSYPRANVLTF
. | TRBJ2-4 | TRBV5-4 | . | TGTGCCAGCAGCTTGGGGGGCGCAGTCAAAAACATTCAGTACTTC | CASSLGGAVKNIQYF
. | TRBJ1-5 | TRBV24-1 | many | TGTGCCACCAGTGATTTTTGGGGGGGGAATAGCAATCAGCCCCAGCATTTT | CATSDFWGGNSNQPQHF
TRBD2 | TRBJ2-7 | TRBV20-1 | . | TGCAGTGCCTCGGGACTAGACCACTACGAGCAGTACTTC | CSASGLDHYEQYF
. | TRBJ1-2 | TRBV27 | many | TGTGCCAGCAGTTTTCGCGGCCTCTCCAACCTTTATGGCTACACCTTC | CASSFRGLSNLYGYTF
. | TRBJ2-7 | TRBV30 | many | TGTGCCTGGAGCAGAGACACCACCTACGAGCAGTACTTC | CAWSRDTTYEQYF
TRBD1 | TRBJ2-3 | TRBV5-1 | . | TGCGCCAGCAGCGTGGGACAGACCTCAGATACGCAGTATTTT | CASSVGQTSDTQYF
. | TRBJ1-1 | TRBV11-2 | many | TGTGCCAGCAGCTTCGGTAGCTACTCGAAGGGCTACATGAACACTGAAGCTTTCTTT | CASSFGSYSKGYMNTEAFF
. | TRBJ2-7 | TRBV29-1 | many | TGCAGCGTTGAAGGGGGTCCTAGCGCGAGCTCCTACGAGCAGTACTTC | CSVEGGPSASSYEQYF
. | TRBJ2-5 | TRBV6-1 | many | TGTGCTAGCAGTGTTTTATTCACAGAGACCCAGTACTTC | CASSVLFTETQYF
. | TRBJ2-7 | TRBV9 | many | TGTGCCAGCAGCGTCGCATCCACCTCCTACGAGCAGTACTTC | CASSVASTSYEQYF
. | TRBJ2-2 | TRBV20-1 | many | TGCAGTGCTAAGGAGGCGAAAGCTGCCGGGGAGCTGTTTTTT | CSAKEAKAAGELFF
. | TRBJ2-7 | TRBV28 | few | TGTGCCAGCATGAGTTTTCTCCCCGACTTGACGGGGTCATACGAGCAGTACTTC | CASMSFLPDLTGSYEQYF
. | TRBJ2-7 | TRBV10-3 | many | TGTGCCATCAGTGGGGGGTCCACCTACGAGCAGTACTTC | CAISGGSTYEQYF
. | TRBJ1-2 | TRBV19 | many | TGTGCCAGTAGTGACCCACCTCAGACCTATGGCTACACCTTC | CASSDPPQTYGYTF
. | TRBJ2-1 | TRBV10-3 | many | TGTGCCATCAGTGGGGACTACAATGAGCAGTTCTTC | CAISGDYNEQFF
. | TRBJ2-5 | TRBV20-1 | many | TGCAGTGCTAGAGATCTGAGATTGGGGACCCAGTACTTC | CSARDLRLGTQYF
TRBD2 | TRBJ2-1 | TRBV27 | . | TGTGCCAGCAGTTTGGCGAGCGGGAGGAGGTTGATCTATGATCAGTTCTTC | CASSLASGRRLIYDQFF